This T cell receptor beta chain comes out of a study of T cells in Graves' hyperthyroidism and ophthalmopathy. Points from the study as a whole: Stable hyperthyroidism and ophthalmopathy were separated using 13 V-J signatures.

Used for diagnoses were clinical symptoms, serum thyroxine and TRAb, thyroid ultrasound and orbital computed tomography. This clonotype appeared many times. The antigen remains unidentified. The CDR3 regions of TCR beta were amplified from RNA transcripts. The HTBI primer set was used in a first-round RT-PCR of the TCR CDR3. MiXCR, applied by TCRdb to the multiplex PCR reads, yields one record per CDR3 protein. The data show roughly 500,000 distinct CDR3 sequences, about half seen once. Germline V gene lookup returns CDR1 MNHNS and CDR2 SASEGT. Trimming pared 4 bases from V and 3 bases from J, leaving 13 bases between. The CDR3 covers 14 residues.

The sequence was obtained from an adult woman with Graves' disease, either hyperthyroidism or ophthalmopathy (not recorded which). The chain uses TRBV6-1 and TRBJ2-7; D remains ambiguous. The specimen was peripheral blood or thyroid tissue (not recorded which). CDR3 in amino acids: CASSGSSFLYEQYF. The DNA of the CDR3 is TGTGCCAGCAGTGGTTCTTCCTTCCTCTACGAGCAGTACTTC.